The T cell receptor (beta chain) under discussion was sequenced for a study of T-cell reconstitution after alpha-beta-depleted transplantation in children. This clonotype appeared many times. Unique molecular identifiers featured in how the TCRbeta library was prepared. MiXCR, applied by TCRdb to the PCR reads, yields one record per CDR3 protein. The profile shows about 91,000 distinct CDR3 sequences, roughly 8% of them singletons. V was trimmed by 2 bases and J by 8 bases, leaving 19 bases between them. Germline CDR1 SGHRS, CDR2 YFSETQ. The CDR3 length is 15 residues. The genes are TRBV5-1 and TRBJ1-1, with D tentatively TRBD1 (6 bases). This receptor was taken from a human donor who donated a stem cell graft to a child with congenital amegakaryocytic thrombocytopenia. The material sequenced was PBMCs from the stem cell graft donor, taken from the stem cell graft. DNA for the CDR3: TGCGCCAGCAGCTTTGGACAGCACTACAGTGGGGAAGCTTTCTTT. It yields the protein CASSFGQHYSGEAFF.